The T cell receptor beta chain under discussion was sequenced for a study of identical twins. Study results and caveats: Excess low generation probability was seen in twin-shared out-of-frame alpha sequences.

This clonotype has ten or more counts. Its target is unknown. A universal primer site arose from template switching, and cDNA bore unique molecular identifiers. TCRdb re-called the 5' RACE reads with MiXCR, one entry per CDR3 protein. The table includes roughly 1,500,000 distinct CDR3 sequences, around 29% detected once. J gave up 8 bases and V 5 bases, and 12 bases lay outside the gene matches. The CDR3 spans 15 residues. CDR1 and CDR2 from the germline V gene are MNHNS and SASEGT. In every case, the donor was a healthy Caucasian. J is TRBJ2-3 and V is TRBV6-1; 8 bases fit TRBD1. Sample: cord blood. The sequence came from a newborn girl in good health. The CDR3 nucleotides are TGTGCCAGCAGTACTCGGGACAGGCGCCGAGGTACGCAGTATTTT. This encodes CASSTRDRRRGTQYF.